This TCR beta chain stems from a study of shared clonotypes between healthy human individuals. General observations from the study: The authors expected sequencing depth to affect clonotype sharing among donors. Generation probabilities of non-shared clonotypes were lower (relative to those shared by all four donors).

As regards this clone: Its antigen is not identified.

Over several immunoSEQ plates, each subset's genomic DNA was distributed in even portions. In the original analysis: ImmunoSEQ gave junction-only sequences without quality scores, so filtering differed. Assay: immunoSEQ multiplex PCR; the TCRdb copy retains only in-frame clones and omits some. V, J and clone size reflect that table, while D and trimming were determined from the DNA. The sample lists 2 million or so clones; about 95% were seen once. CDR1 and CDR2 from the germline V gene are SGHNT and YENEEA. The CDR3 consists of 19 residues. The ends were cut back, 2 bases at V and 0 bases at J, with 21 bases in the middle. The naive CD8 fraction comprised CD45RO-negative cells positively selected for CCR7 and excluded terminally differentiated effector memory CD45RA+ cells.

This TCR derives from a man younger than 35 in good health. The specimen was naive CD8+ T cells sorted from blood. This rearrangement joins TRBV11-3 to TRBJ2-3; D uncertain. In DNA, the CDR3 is TGTGCCAGCAGCTTAACCCACCAAGAATCCCTAACCAGCACAGATACGCAGTATTTT. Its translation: CASSLTHQESLTSTDTQYF.